These T cell receptor beta chains were read from a single sample in a study of T cell responses to AZD1222 COVID-19 vaccine. Sequencing was performed with immunoSEQ multiplex PCR; in TCRdb, only in-frame clones are kept and a portion is missing. The table lists about 140,000 clones, 90% of them singletons, with about 6% in the top ten. The source material was peripheral blood, sampled 28 days after the second AZD1222 dose. These receptors came from an adult who received the AZD1222 COVID-19 vaccine. CDR3s include the opening cysteine and the closing phenylalanine or tryptophan. Fields, in order: clone size, D gene, V gene, J gene, CDR3 protein, CDR3 DNA. The D gene is left open where the match is weak. Some rows have no size entry. The others give once, few or many, or a class for an expanded clone.

.	.	TRBV2	TRBJ2-1	CASSRGSIDEQFF	TGTGCCAGCAGCCGGGGTAGTATCGATGAGCAGTTCTTC
.	.	TRBV5-1	TRBJ1-1	CASSPTTPGGTEAFF	TGCGCCAGCAGCCCTACCACTCCGGGGGGCACTGAAGCTTTCTTT
.	.	TRBV9	TRBJ2-7	CASSPRITPSYEQYF	TGTGCCAGCAGCCCCCGAATTACCCCCTCATACGAGCAGTACTTC
.	.	TRBV4-1	TRBJ1-2	CASRPSGGGYTF	TGCGCCAGCAGGCCCTCGGGGGGCGGCTACACCTTC
.	.	TRBV2	TRBJ2-7	CASRTVMSYEQYF	TGTGCCAGCAGAACAGTTATGTCCTACGAGCAGTACTTC
.	TRBD1	TRBV30	TRBJ1-2	CAWRQGARGGYTF	TGTGCCTGGAGACAGGGGGCGAGGGGTGGCTACACCTTC
once	TRBD2	TRBV27	TRBJ2-2	CASGSGGLNTGELFF	TGTGCCAGCGGTAGCGGGGGCCTGAACACCGGGGAGCTGTTTTTT
.	.	TRBV3-1/TRBV3-2	TRBJ2-5	CASSDRDLNGETQYF	TGTGCCAGCAGCGATCGGGACTTAAATGGAGAGACCCAGTACTTC
.	.	TRBV5-1	TRBJ2-6	CASKLSSGANVLTF	TGCGCCAGCAAACTAAGCTCTGGGGCCAACGTCCTGACTTTC
.	.	TRBV12-5	TRBJ2-2	CASGPGESNTGELFF	TGTGCTAGTGGCCCAGGGGAGTCGAACACCGGGGAGCTGTTTTTT
.	.	TRBV7-2	TRBJ1-1	CASSFSREVFTEAFF	TGTGCCAGCAGCTTCTCCCGGGAAGTTTTCACTGAAGCTTTCTTT
.	.	TRBV28	TRBJ2-2	CASRTRRAVGTGELFF	TGTGCCAGCAGAACAAGGCGCGCCGTCGGCACCGGGGAGCTGTTTTTT
.	TRBD1	TRBV2	TRBJ2-2	CASRLRQGDGELFF	TGTGCCAGCAGATTGAGACAGGGTGACGGGGAGCTGTTTTTT
.	TRBD1	TRBV6-2/TRBV6-3	TRBJ2-5	CASSYSTGVQETQYF	TGTGCCAGCAGTTACTCGACAGGGGTACAAGAGACCCAGTACTTC
few	TRBD2	TRBV6-1	TRBJ2-1	CASSVDNSGRVSFQFF	TGTGCCAGCAGTGTAGATAATAGCGGGAGGGTCTCCTTCCAGTTCTTC
.	.	TRBV18	TRBJ1-2	CASSPQVAPGGYTF	TGTGCCAGCTCACCCCAGGTCGCCCCCGGGGGCTACACCTTC
.	.	TRBV5-3	TRBJ2-5	CARSSRVPGGFKETQYF	TGTGCCAGAAGCTCCCGGGTGCCAGGGGGGTTTAAAGAGACCCAGTACTTC
.	.	TRBV9	TRBJ2-5	CASSVGPGMETQYF	TGTGCCAGCAGCGTAGGTCCAGGGATGGAGACCCAGTACTTC
.	.	TRBV4-1	TRBJ1-2	CASSHPDGIYGYTF	TGCGCCAGCAGCCATCCTGACGGAATCTATGGCTACACCTTC
few	.	TRBV12-3/TRBV12-4	TRBJ1-6	CASRDGNSPLHF	TGTGCCAGCAGGGACGGAAATTCACCCCTCCACTTT
.	.	TRBV5-1	TRBJ1-4	CASSTGDSLPEKLFF	TGCGCCAGCAGCACGGGGGACTCCCTCCCTGAAAAACTGTTTTTT
.	TRBD1	TRBV6-6	TRBJ1-5	CASSSPGTGGQPQHF	TGTGCCAGCAGTTCCCCCGGGACAGGGGGTCAGCCCCAGCATTTT
.	.	TRBV6-5	TRBJ1-5	CASRHPGDNQPQHF	TGTGCCAGCCGACACCCCGGCGACAATCAGCCCCAGCATTTT
.	.	TRBV13	TRBJ2-7	CASSLPGPVGYEQYF	TGTGCCAGCAGCCTGCCGGGCCCGGTGGGCTACGAGCAGTACTTC
.	.	TRBV5-5	TRBJ2-7	CASSALVGPTYEQYF	TGTGCCAGCAGCGCGCTTGTTGGCCCTACCTACGAGCAGTACTTC